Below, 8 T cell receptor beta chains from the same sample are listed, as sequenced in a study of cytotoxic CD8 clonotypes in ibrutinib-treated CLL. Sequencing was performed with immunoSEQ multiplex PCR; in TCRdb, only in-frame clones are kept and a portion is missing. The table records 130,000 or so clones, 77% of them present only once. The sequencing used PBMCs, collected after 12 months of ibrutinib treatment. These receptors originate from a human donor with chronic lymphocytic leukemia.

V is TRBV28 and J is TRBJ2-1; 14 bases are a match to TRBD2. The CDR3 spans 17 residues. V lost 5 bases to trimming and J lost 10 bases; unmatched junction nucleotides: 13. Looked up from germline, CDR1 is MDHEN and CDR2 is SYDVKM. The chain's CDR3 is CASSLETGTSGSREQFF. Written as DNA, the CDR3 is TGTGCCAGCAGTCTCGAAACCGGGACTAGCGGGAGTCGAGAGCAGTTCTTC.

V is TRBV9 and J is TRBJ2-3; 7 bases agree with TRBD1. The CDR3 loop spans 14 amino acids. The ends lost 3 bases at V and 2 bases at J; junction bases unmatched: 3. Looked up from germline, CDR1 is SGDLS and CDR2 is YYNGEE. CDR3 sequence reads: CASSGGQFTDTQYF. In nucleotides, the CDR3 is TGTGCCAGCAGCGGGGGACAGTTCACAGATACGCAGTATTTT.

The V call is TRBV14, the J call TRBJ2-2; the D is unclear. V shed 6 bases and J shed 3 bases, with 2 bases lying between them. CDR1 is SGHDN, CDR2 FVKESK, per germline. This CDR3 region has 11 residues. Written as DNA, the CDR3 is TGTGCCAGCAGTCACACCGGGGAGCTGTTTTTT. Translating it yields CASSHTGELFF.

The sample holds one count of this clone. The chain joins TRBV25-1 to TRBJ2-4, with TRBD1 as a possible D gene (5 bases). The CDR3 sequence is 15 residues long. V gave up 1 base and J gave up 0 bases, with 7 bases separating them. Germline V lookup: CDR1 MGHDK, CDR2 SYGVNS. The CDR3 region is CASSESQVAKNIQYF. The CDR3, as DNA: TGTGCCAGCAGTGAATCACAGGTAGCCAAAAACATTCAGTACTTC.

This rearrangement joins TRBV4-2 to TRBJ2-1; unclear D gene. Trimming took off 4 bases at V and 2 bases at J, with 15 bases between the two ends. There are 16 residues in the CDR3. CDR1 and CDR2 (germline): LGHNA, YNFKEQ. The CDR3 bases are TGTGCCAGCAGCCCGCCCCAGGCGGCGGCCTACAATGAGCAGTTCTTC. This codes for CASSPPQAAAYNEQFF.

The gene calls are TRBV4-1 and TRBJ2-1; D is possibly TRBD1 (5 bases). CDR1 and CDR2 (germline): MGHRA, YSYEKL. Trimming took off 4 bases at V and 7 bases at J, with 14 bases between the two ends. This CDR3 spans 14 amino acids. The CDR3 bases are TGCGCCAGCAGCCCCCAGGGCAGCAGGAATGAGCAGTTCTTC. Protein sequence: CASSPQGSRNEQFF.

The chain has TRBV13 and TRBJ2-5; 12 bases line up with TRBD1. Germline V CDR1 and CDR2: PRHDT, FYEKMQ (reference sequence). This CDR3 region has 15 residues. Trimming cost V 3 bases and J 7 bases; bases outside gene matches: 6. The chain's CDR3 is CASSFGTGGFGTQYF. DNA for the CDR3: TGTGCCAGCAGCTTTGGGACAGGGGGCTTCGGGACCCAGTACTTC. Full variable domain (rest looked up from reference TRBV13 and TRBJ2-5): AAGVIQSPRHLIKEKRETATLKCYPIPRHDTVYWYQQGPGQDPQFLISFYEKMQSDKGSIPDRFSAQQFSDYHSELNMSSLELGDSALYFCASSFGTGGFGTQYFGPGTRLLVL.

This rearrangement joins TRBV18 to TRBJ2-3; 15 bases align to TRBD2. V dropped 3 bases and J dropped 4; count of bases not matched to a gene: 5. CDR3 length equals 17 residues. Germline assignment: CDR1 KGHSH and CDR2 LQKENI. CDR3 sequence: CASSPPGLAGGADTQYF. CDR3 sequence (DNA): TGTGCCAGCTCACCTCCGGGACTAGCGGGGGGCGCAGATACGCAGTATTTT. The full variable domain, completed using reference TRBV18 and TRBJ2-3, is NAGVMQNPRHLVRRRGQEARLRCSPMKGHSHVYWYRQLPEEGLKFMVYLQKENIIDESGMPKERFSAEFPKEGPSILRIQQVVRGDSAAYFCASSPPGLAGGADTQYFGPGTRLTVL.